These 20 T cell receptor beta chains were all obtained from the same sample, sequenced in a study of Graves' ophthalmopathy and Graves' hyperthyroidism. Transcripts of RNA were the source for amplifying TCR beta CDR3 regions. RT-PCR in the first round used HTBI primers; a second-round multiplex PCR followed. TCRdb analysed the multiplex PCR reads with MiXCR anew, one entry per CDR3 protein. The sample has some 750,000 distinct CDR3 sequences; about 44% are singletons. Source material: peripheral blood. The receptors derive from an adult man with Graves' ophthalmopathy.

Regarding this clonotype: Because the CDR3 is missing its conserved closing phenylalanine or tryptophan, this is likely a read error. Because the CDR3's place on the DNA is in doubt, the DNA is left out and the CDR3 is given as listed by TCRdb. The chain couples TRBV10-3 to TRBJ2-6; TRBD1 is the table's D call and was not checked against the DNA. Ends included, the CDR3 has 8 residues. Germline loops: CDR1 ENHRY, CDR2 SYGVKD. The chain's CDR3 is CAISGPGV.

The rearrangement uses TRBV11-2 and TRBJ1-6; a possible D gene is TRBD1 (6 bases). CDR3 size: 14 residues. Germline CDR1 is SGHAT and CDR2 is FQNNGV. V lost 4 bases and J lost 7, with 11 bases in between. The CDR3 DNA sequence: TGTGCCAGCAGCTCAGGGGACGGAAATTCACCCCTCCACTTT. Protein product: CASSSGDGNSPLHF.

In the case of this clonotype: A read error may be the cause here, since a much bigger clone is one base away. This sequence joins TRBV25-1 and TRBJ2-2; TRBD2 aligns across 8 bases. This CDR3 comprises 17 residues. With V trimmed by 4 bases and J by 1 base, 8 bases remained unmatched. Germline V gene lookup returns CDR1 MGHDK and CDR2 SYGVNS. The CDR3, as DNA: TGTGCCAGCAGTGGTCCAACGGGAGGGTTGAACACCGGGGAGCTGTTTTTT. Its translation: CASSGPTGGLNTGELFF.

This clonotype has more than one count but fewer than ten. V usage is TRBV4-3 and J usage is TRBJ2-7, with TRBD2 identical over 11 bases. Germline lookup yields CDR1 LGHNA and CDR2 YSLEER. CDR3 length: 16 residues. The V gene end was trimmed by 0 bases and the J gene end by 0 bases; junction bases not matched to a gene: 1. DNA of the CDR3: TGCGCCAGCAGCCAAGATGGGACTAGCGGCTCCTACGAGCAGTACTTC. Its translation is CASSQDGTSGSYEQYF.

The chain couples TRBV2 to TRBJ2-7, with a tentative D call TRBD2 (6 bases). Trimming cost V 5 bases and J 7 bases, with 15 bases left between them. The CDR3 contains 13 residues. CDR1 and CDR2 from the germline V gene are SNHLY and FYNNEI. For the CDR3, the DNA is TGTGCCAGCAGTTTAAGGGTTGCGGGGGAGCAGTACTTC. Protein product: CASSLRVAGEQYF.

V is TRBV5-6 and J is TRBJ1-5; D is undetermined. V shed 2 bases and J shed 7 bases, with 13 bases lying between them. Germline V lookup: CDR1 SGHDT, CDR2 YYEEEE. This CDR3 is 14 amino acids long. CDR3: CASSFYRSGQPQHF. CDR3 DNA: TGTGCCAGCAGCTTCTATCGATCGGGGCAGCCCCAGCATTTT.

The chain is built from TRBV7-3 and TRBJ2-2; 8 nucleotides match TRBD2. The ends lost 6 bases at V and 4 bases at J; junction bases unmatched: 7. In germline, CDR1 is SGHTA, CDR2 FQGTGA. The CDR3 covers 15 residues. The CDR3, as DNA: TGTGCCAGCAGGGACCTAGCGGGTAGCACCGGGGAGCTGTTTTTT. Translated: CASRDLAGSTGELFF.

V usage is TRBV2 and J usage is TRBJ1-1; D is unresolved. V lost 4 bases and J 0 bases, leaving 9 bases between the germline ends. This CDR3 region has 14 residues. Germline-derived CDR1 and CDR2 are SNHLY and FYNNEI. CDR3 nucleotide sequence: TGTGCCAGCAGTGGGAAGATTGTGAACACTGAAGCTTTCTTT. Protein: CASSGKIVNTEAFF.

The table lists this clonotype with many counts. This chain joins TRBV20-1 and TRBJ1-6; D is uncertain. Trimming pared 5 bases from V and 1 base from J, leaving 12 bases between. CDR3 length: 15 residues. Germline assignment: CDR1 DFQATT and CDR2 SNEGSKA (reference sequence). CDR3 sequence reads: CSAQPLDSYNSPLHF. The DNA of the CDR3 is TGCAGTGCTCAACCACTGGATTCCTATAATTCACCCCTCCACTTT.

This chain connects TRBV12-3 or TRBV12-4 to TRBJ1-4, with D unclear. The V end was cut by 2 bases, the J end by 6 bases, with 13 bases between. This CDR3 contains 15 residues. CDR3 protein: CASSLFPLKDEKLFF. DNA for the CDR3: TGTGCCAGCAGTTTATTCCCCTTGAAGGATGAAAAACTGTTTTTT.

This clonotype was observed a few times. V gene TRBV6-5 combines with J gene TRBJ1-2; D perhaps matches TRBD1 (6 bases). CDR3 length equals 12 residues. V was trimmed by 6 bases and J by 7 bases, leaving 12 bases between them. Germline V CDR1 and CDR2: MNHEY, SVGAGI. DNA for the CDR3: TGTGCCAGCAGCCGCGGGGGGCCTGGCTACACCTTC. This translates into CASSRGGPGYTF.

V is TRBV24-1 and J is TRBJ1-5, with 7 bases lining up with TRBD1. The CDR3 contains 14 residues. V was clipped by 4 bases and J by 3 bases; unmatched bases: 2. CDR1 is KGHDR, CDR2 SFDVKD, per germline. CDR3 in amino acids: CATSDGQANQPQHF. In nucleotides, the CDR3 is TGTGCCACCAGTGACGGACAGGCCAATCAGCCCCAGCATTTT.

The genes are TRBV7-9 and TRBJ2-5; D uncertain. This CDR3 region has 14 residues. With 7 bases removed from V and 4 bases from J, the gap between germline ends came to 16 bases. CDR1 and CDR2 (germline): SEHNR, FQNEAQ (reference sequence). CDR3 sequence (DNA): TGTGCCAGCATAAACGGCGACCTGGGAGAGACCCAGTACTTC. This codes for CASINGDLGETQYF.

The chain has TRBV7-9 and TRBJ2-2, with 7 bases that match TRBD2. This CDR3 spans 21 amino acids. CDR1 and CDR2 (germline): SEHNR, FQNEAQ (reference sequence). Trimming at V came to 4 bases and at J to 7 bases, leaving 27 bases not matched to a gene. CDR3: CASSYLLSPSLADPTGGELFF. CDR3 nucleotides: TGTGCCAGCAGCTACTTACTCTCCCCCAGTCTAGCGGATCCAACGGGCGGGGAGCTGTTTTTT.

This clonotype showed up many times. The chain couples TRBV14 to TRBJ1-2; 9 nucleotides line up with TRBD1. Germline V gene lookup returns CDR1 SGHDN and CDR2 FVKESK. The CDR3 runs 15 residues. The trim removed 0 bases at V and 5 bases at J, leaving 4 bases unmatched. Here the CDR3 reads CASSQEEGTGYGYTF. The CDR3 coding sequence is TGTGCCAGCAGCCAAGAGGAGGGGACAGGGTATGGCTACACCTTC.

In its sample, this clonotype was seen once. The chain is built from TRBV20-1 and TRBJ1-1; tentatively, D is TRBD1 (6 bases). Per germline, CDR1 DFQATT and CDR2 SNEGSKA (reference sequence). Deletions cut 2 bases from V and 3 bases from J, with 13 bases between. This CDR3 spans 14 amino acids. The CDR3 nucleotides read TGCAGTGCTAGACTGACAGGACGAGACACTGAAGCTTTCTTT. It specifies CSARLTGRDTEAFF.

This clonotype came up many times. J is TRBJ2-7 and V is TRBV10-3; D is perhaps TRBD2 (6 bases). Germline-derived CDR1 and CDR2 are ENHRY and SYGVKD. This CDR3 is 14 amino acids long. Trimming removed 6 bases from V and 1 base from J, with 13 bases in between. CDR3 sequence: CAISGGVISYEQYF. CDR3 DNA sequence: TGTGCCATCAGCGGAGGGGTAATTTCCTACGAGCAGTACTTC.

This clonotype showed up many times. This chain uses TRBV2 with TRBJ2-7; D is ambiguous. Per the germline V gene, CDR1 is SNHLY and CDR2 is FYNNEI. V was pared by 7 bases and J by 3 bases, with 7 bases between. The CDR3 has 11 amino acids. CDR3 region: CASKTHYEQYF. CDR3 DNA: TGTGCCAGCAAGACCCACTACGAGCAGTACTTC.

This chain joins TRBV24-1 and TRBJ1-5, with D uncertain. The CDR3 loop spans 14 amino acids. Trimming cost V 11 bases and J 7 bases, with 20 bases left between them. The germline gives CDR1 KGHDR, CDR2 SFDVKD. This CDR3 is CASRPTGKSQPQHF. The CDR3 bases are TGTGCCAGCAGGCCCACGGGGAAGAGCCAGCCCCAGCATTTT.

There are a few counts of this clonotype. The genes are TRBV20-1 and TRBJ2-7; D gene ambiguous. Germline-derived CDR1 and CDR2 are DFQATT and SNEGSKA (reference sequence). Trimming stripped 6 bases from V and 3 bases from J, with 15 bases between. The CDR3 runs to 13 residues. The CDR3 nucleotides are TGCAGTGCCGCAACGCTCACAGACTACGAGCAGTACTTC. This codes for CSAATLTDYEQYF.